Below, 27 T cell receptor beta chains from the same sample are listed, as sequenced in a study of blood T cell repertoires in COVID-19. TCRdb keeps only in-frame clones here, not all; method: immunoSEQ multiplex PCR. In the table there are some 200,000 clones, about 88% of which are singletons. The sample was peripheral blood. The receptors derive from a woman between 35 and 50 years old with acute or convalescent COVID-19.

The chain uses TRBV10-2 and TRBJ2-1; the D gene is possibly TRBD1 (6 bases). Trimming removed 6 bases at V and 5 bases at J, with 17 bases between. Germline V gene lookup returns CDR1 WSHSY and CDR2 SAAADI. This CDR3 has 15 residues. The CDR3 DNA sequence: TGCGCCAGCAGCGAAACAGGGACCCCGGACAATGAGCAGTTCTTC. Encoded protein: CASSETGTPDNEQFF.

This rearrangement joins TRBV5-1 to TRBJ1-2, with TRBD1 matching over 9 bases. Looked up from germline, CDR1 is SGHRS and CDR2 is YFSETQ. This CDR3 comprises 13 residues. The V segment lost 4 bases and the J segment 4 bases; nucleotides outside the gene matches: 2. The CDR3 sequence: CASSGTGPYGYTF. In nucleotides, the CDR3 is TGCGCCAGCAGCGGGACAGGGCCCTATGGCTACACCTTC.

The rearrangement uses TRBV29-1 and TRBJ1-5; TRBD1 matches 7 bases. With 4 bases clipped from V and 4 bases from J, the junction kept 10 bases outside the gene matches. The CDR3 covers 15 residues. Germline V gene sequence: CDR1 SQVTM, CDR2 ANQGSEA. The CDR3 DNA reads as TGCAGCGTTGTAGTGTTTTCACAGGGGAATCAGCCCCAGCATTTT. It encodes CSVVVFSQGNQPQHF.

A word on this clone: Distinct nucleotide sequences in the sample also encode this CDR3. J is TRBJ1-1 and V is TRBV9, with D possibly TRBD1 on 5 matching bases. V was cut by 3 bases and J by 4 bases, with 10 bases left in between. Germline V lookup: CDR1 SGDLS, CDR2 YYNGEE. The CDR3 runs to 13 residues. CDR3: CASSAGGGTEAFF. The CDR3 DNA is TGTGCCAGCAGCGCGGGGGGAGGCACTGAAGCTTTCTTT.

The gene calls are TRBV1 and TRBJ2-3; the table gives TRBD2 as D, unverified against the DNA. TRBV1 represents a pseudogene. The length of the CDR3 is 19 residues. The CDR3 loop is CTSSPTEGSGGPSTDTQYF. The CDR3 DNA reads as TGCACCAGCAGCCCAACCGAGGGGAGCGGGGGGCCTAGCACAGATACGCAGTATTTT.

For the CDR3, the DNA is TGTGCCAGCAGCTTACATCCGGCGGGGGGTCCTCAAGAGACCCAGTACTTC. Translated: CASSLHPAGGPQETQYF. The V gene is TRBV13, the J gene TRBJ2-5, with 8 bases that match TRBD2. Looked up from germline, CDR1 is PRHDT and CDR2 is FYEKMQ (reference sequence). CDR3 length equals 17 residues. V lost 2 bases, J lost 2 bases, and 10 bases stayed unmatched.

The V call is TRBV2, the J call TRBJ1-1, with a weak D call TRBD1 (6 bases). V gave up 6 bases and J gave up 8 bases, with 16 bases separating them. CDR3 size: 13 residues. Germline V CDR1 and CDR2: SNHLY, FYNNEI. CDR3 bases: TGTGCCAGCAGACTCCCAGGGGCCATGGAAGCTTTCTTT. As protein: CASRLPGAMEAFF.

The chain carries TRBV7-8 and TRBJ2-5, with D possibly matching TRBD1 (6 bases). The CDR3 contains 14 residues. Trimming took 1 base from V and 4 from J, leaving 10 bases between them. Germline V gene lookup returns CDR1 SGHVS and CDR2 FQNEAQ. CDR3 sequence (DNA): TGTGCCAGCAGCTTAGGAGGGGGTAGAGAGACCCAGTACTTC. Its translation: CASSLGGGRETQYF.

V gene TRBV18 combines with J gene TRBJ1-1, with unresolved D. This CDR3 has 15 amino acids. V gave up 3 bases and J gave up 2 bases, with 13 bases separating them. Germline CDR1 reads KGHSH; CDR2 reads LQKENI. This CDR3 reads CASSPYFGGNTEAFF. CDR3 sequence (DNA): TGTGCCAGCTCACCGTACTTCGGCGGTAACACTGAAGCTTTCTTT.

CDR3 region: CSASVRPLAVDTQYF. In DNA, the CDR3 is TGCAGTGCTAGTGTTCGCCCACTAGCGGTAGATACGCAGTATTTT. The chain carries TRBV20-1 and TRBJ2-3, with 8 bases identical to TRBD2. V lost 3 bases and J lost 5; bases outside the gene matches: 10. CDR1 is DFQATT, CDR2 SNEGSKA, per germline (reference sequence). This CDR3 is 15 amino acids long.

The chain couples TRBV9 to TRBJ2-3, with unresolved D. With 0 bases removed from V and 5 bases from J, the gap between germline ends came to 10 bases. The CDR3 runs 14 residues. The germline V gene has CDR1 SGDLS and CDR2 YYNGEE. The CDR3 is CASSVAGYKDTQYF. Here the CDR3 DNA reads TGTGCCAGCAGCGTAGCAGGTTACAAAGATACGCAGTATTTT.

This clone has only a few counts. The chain uses TRBV19 and TRBJ1-2, with 8 positions matching TRBD1. This CDR3 spans 14 amino acids. Germline V gene data show CDR1 as LNHDA and CDR2 as SQIVND (reference sequence). Germline trimming cut 5 bases from V and 4 bases from J; bases unmatched to any gene: 6. The CDR3 region is CASSPIGQGYGYTF. The CDR3 DNA sequence: TGTGCCAGTAGTCCAATCGGACAGGGCTATGGCTACACCTTC. Complete variable domain (other parts from reference TRBV19 and TRBJ1-2): DGGITQSPKYLFRKEGQNVTLSCEQNLNHDAMYWYRQDPGQGLRLIYYSQIVNDFQKGDIAEGYSVSREKKESFPLTVTSAQKNPTAFYLCASSPIGQGYGYTFGSGTRLTVV.

The V and J genes are TRBV2 and TRBJ2-3; D perhaps matches TRBD2 (5 bases). The CDR3 is made up of 13 amino acids. Looked up from germline, CDR1 is SNHLY and CDR2 is FYNNEI. V lost 6 bases and J lost 0, with 7 bases in between. The CDR3 protein is CASRIASTDTQYF. The CDR3 DNA sequence: TGTGCCAGCAGAATAGCGAGCACAGATACGCAGTATTTT.

The chain has TRBV2 and TRBJ1-2, with no clear D. Per the germline V gene, CDR1 is SNHLY and CDR2 is FYNNEI. Trimming stripped 9 bases from V and 2 bases from J, with 10 bases between. The CDR3 sequence is 12 residues long. CDR3 loop: CASRDLNYGYTF. CDR3 in DNA: TGTGCCAGTAGAGATCTAAACTATGGCTACACCTTC. The variable domain in full, completed from reference TRBV2 and TRBJ1-2, reads EPEVTQTPSHQVTQMGQEVILRCVPISNHLYFYWYRQILGQKVEFLVSFYNNEISEKSEIFDDQFSVERPDGSNFTLKIRSTKLEDSAMYFCASRDLNYGYTFGSGTRLTVV.

This chain joins TRBV18 and TRBJ2-2; 8 bases line up with TRBD1. The V gene's germline CDR1 is KGHSH and CDR2 LQKENI. Trimming took 6 bases from V and 6 from J; bases not matched to a gene: 12. This CDR3 region has 16 residues. For the CDR3, the DNA is TGTGCCAGCTCCCCCCGGACAGGGTCATATCCCGGGGAGCTGTTTTTT. Amino acids: CASSPRTGSYPGELFF.

This clone appeared once. This rearrangement joins TRBV5-1 to TRBJ1-4; weak D call: TRBD1 (6 bases). Trimming removed 2 bases at V and 4 bases at J, with 12 bases between. CDR1 is SGHRS, CDR2 YFSETQ, per germline. The CDR3 runs 15 residues. The CDR3: CASSLQTGNNEKLFF. Here the CDR3 DNA reads TGCGCCAGCAGCTTACAGACAGGAAATAATGAAAAACTGTTTTTT.

This clone has a handful of counts. The chain links TRBV24-1 to TRBJ1-2; 8 bases align to TRBD1. Germline V lookup: CDR1 KGHDR, CDR2 SFDVKD. CDR3 size: 15 residues. The V segment lost 4 bases and the J segment 3 bases; nucleotides outside the gene matches: 6. The DNA of the CDR3 is TGTGCCACCAGTGACGGACAGGGACTTTACTATGGCTACACCTTC. Encoded protein: CATSDGQGLYYGYTF.

This chain uses TRBV15 with TRBJ2-5; D may be TRBD2 (8 bases). The length of the CDR3 is 17 residues. Trimming stripped 4 bases from V and 5 bases from J, with 23 bases between. CDR1 and CDR2 (germline): LNHNV, YYDKDF (reference sequence). CDR3 DNA: TGTGCCACCAGCACCCGCGGGGGGAGGGGGCAGGGGGAGACCCAGTACTTC. Its translation: CATSTRGGRGQGETQYF.

The chain has TRBV19 and TRBJ1-4; D is possibly TRBD1 (6 bases). This CDR3 has 15 residues. Trimming pared 7 bases from V and 5 bases from J, leaving 17 bases between. Germline loops: CDR1 LNHDA, CDR2 SQIVND (reference sequence). DNA of the CDR3: TGTGCCAGTACCATCAGGACAGCTTGGAATGAAAAACTGTTTTTT. Protein sequence: CASTIRTAWNEKLFF. The full variable domain, completed using reference TRBV19 and TRBJ1-4, is DGGITQSPKYLFRKEGQNVTLSCEQNLNHDAMYWYRQDPGQGLRLIYYSQIVNDFQKGDIAEGYSVSREKKESFPLTVTSAQKNPTAFYLCASTIRTAWNEKLFFGSGTQLSVL.

The chain recombines TRBV19 with TRBJ1-1; D remains unclear. CDR1 is LNHDA and CDR2 is SQIVND in the germline V gene (reference sequence). The V end was cut by 6 bases, the J end by 7 bases, with 18 bases between. The CDR3 runs to 14 residues. The CDR3 protein is CASSGREQTHEAFF. CDR3 nucleotides: TGTGCCAGTAGCGGCCGGGAACAAACCCATGAAGCTTTCTTT.

The chain links TRBV11-2 to TRBJ2-7; TRBD2 agrees at 7 bases. The CDR3 extends over 13 amino acids. Germline lookup yields CDR1 SGHAT and CDR2 FQNNGV. After removal of 5 bases from V and 5 bases from J, the junction contained 6 bases not matched to a gene. The CDR3 coding sequence is TGTGCCAGCAGCCCCGGGGGGAGAGACGAGCAGTACGTC. The encoded protein is CASSPGGRDEQYV.

The chain joins TRBV5-1 to TRBJ2-2, with D possibly being TRBD2 (5 bases). Trimming removed 5 bases from V and 5 bases from J, with 19 bases in between. Germline V lookup: CDR1 SGHRS, CDR2 YFSETQ. CDR3 length equals 16 residues. CDR3 protein: CASRSTLTRGTGELFF. In nucleotides, the CDR3 is TGCGCCAGCAGATCGACACTCACAAGAGGGACCGGGGAGCTGTTTTTT.

This chain joins TRBV27 and TRBJ2-3; 9 nucleotides align to TRBD2. Losses at the gene ends were 7 bases for V and 3 bases for J; bases not matched to a gene: 14. Germline CDR1 reads MNHEY; CDR2 reads SMNVEV (reference sequence). CDR3 length: 17 residues. This CDR3 is CASKFRVAGGPTDTQYF. The CDR3 DNA is TGTGCCAGCAAGTTTAGAGTGGCGGGGGGGCCTACAGATACGCAGTATTTT.

This chain joins TRBV10-3 and TRBJ1-2; tentative D call: TRBD1 (6 bases). V lost 2 bases and J 7 bases, leaving 17 bases between the germline ends. Looked up from germline, CDR1 is ENHRY and CDR2 is SYGVKD. There are 15 residues in the CDR3. CDR3 nucleotide sequence: TGTGCCATCAGTGAGCTATGGCAGGGGAGTCTTGGCTACACCTTC. This sequence encodes CAISELWQGSLGYTF.

The chain joins TRBV3-1 (or the pseudogene TRBV3-2) to TRBJ1-2; D may be TRBD1 (6 bases). Germline loops: CDR1 LGHDT, CDR2 YNNKEL (reference sequence). The CDR3 is 15 amino acids. Trimming removed 1 base at V and 2 bases at J, with 11 bases between. CDR3 coding DNA: TGTGCCAGCAGCCAAGCCCAAACAGGGAACTATGGCTACACCTTC. It specifies CASSQAQTGNYGYTF.

The genes are TRBV3-1 (or the pseudogene TRBV3-2) and TRBJ1-2; D is uncertain. Germline-derived CDR1 and CDR2 are LGHDT and YNNKEL (reference sequence). Between the trimmed V and J ends, which lost 4 bases and 8 bases, there was a span of 11 bases. The CDR3 has 12 residues. As DNA, the CDR3 is TGTGCCAGCAGCCCAGCGGGAGAAGGCTACACCTTC. Translation: CASSPAGEGYTF.

The gene calls are TRBV6-5 and TRBJ2-7; TRBD1 agrees at 7 bases. Germline CDR1 reads MNHEY; CDR2 reads SVGAGI. The CDR3 runs 15 residues. The V and J ends lost 11 bases and 2 bases, in that order; junction bases with no gene match: 15. CDR3 amino acids: CALRGPGTETYEQYV. DNA for the CDR3: TGTGCCCTCAGGGGTCCGGGGACAGAAACCTACGAGCAGTACGTC.